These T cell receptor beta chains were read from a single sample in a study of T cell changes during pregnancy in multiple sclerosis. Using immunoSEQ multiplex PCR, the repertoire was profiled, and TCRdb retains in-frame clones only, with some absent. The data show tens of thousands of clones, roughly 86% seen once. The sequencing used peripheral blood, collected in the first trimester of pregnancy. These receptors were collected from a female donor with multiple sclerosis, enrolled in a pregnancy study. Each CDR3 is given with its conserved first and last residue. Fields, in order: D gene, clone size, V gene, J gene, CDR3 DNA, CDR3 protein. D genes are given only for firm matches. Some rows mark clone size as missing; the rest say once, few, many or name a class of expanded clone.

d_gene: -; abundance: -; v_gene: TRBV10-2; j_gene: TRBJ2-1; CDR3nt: TGCGCCAGCAGTGTGTCACTCTACAATGAGCAGTTCTTC; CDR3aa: CASSVSLYNEQFF
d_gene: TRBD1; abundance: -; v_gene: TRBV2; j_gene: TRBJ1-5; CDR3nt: TGTGCCAGCAGTTTGACAGGGGGCGAGCAGCCCCAGCATTTT; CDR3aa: CASSLTGGEQPQHF
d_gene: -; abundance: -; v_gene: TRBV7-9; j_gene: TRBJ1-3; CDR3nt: TGTGCCAGCAGCAAACCTTTACGAACGAGCTCTGGAAACACCATATATTTT; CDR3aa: CASSKPLRTSSGNTIYF
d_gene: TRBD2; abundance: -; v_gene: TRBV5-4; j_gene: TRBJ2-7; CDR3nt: TGTGCCAGCAGCTTGGGGACTAGCGGAGAATACGAGCAGTACTTC; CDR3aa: CASSLGTSGEYEQYF
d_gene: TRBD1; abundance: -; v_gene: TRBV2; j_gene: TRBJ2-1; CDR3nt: TGTGCCAGCAGACCTAGACAGGGCTACAATGAGCAGTTCTTC; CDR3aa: CASRPRQGYNEQFF
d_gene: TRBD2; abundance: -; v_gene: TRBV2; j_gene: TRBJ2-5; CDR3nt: TGTGCCAGCAGTTACCTAGCGGTGGGGGGAGAGACCCAGTACTTC; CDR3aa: CASSYLAVGGETQYF
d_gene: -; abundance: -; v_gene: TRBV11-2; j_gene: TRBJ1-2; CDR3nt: TGTGCCAGCAGCTTTCGCGGGGGCTCTGGCTACACCTTC; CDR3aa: CASSFRGGSGYTF
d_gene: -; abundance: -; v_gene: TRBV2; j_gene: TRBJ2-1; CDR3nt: TGTGCCAGCAGGGAATCAGGGGTAACCTACAATGAGCAGTTCTTC; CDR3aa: CASRESGVTYNEQFF
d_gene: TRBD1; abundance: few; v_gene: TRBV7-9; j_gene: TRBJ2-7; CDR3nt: TGTGCCAGCAGATGGGACAGGGGAGCCGAGCAGTACTTC; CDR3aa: CASRWDRGAEQYF
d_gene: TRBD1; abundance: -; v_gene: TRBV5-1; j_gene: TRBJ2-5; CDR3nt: TGCGCCAGCAGCTTTACCGGGACAGGAACCGAGACCCAGTACTTC; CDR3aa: CASSFTGTGTETQYF
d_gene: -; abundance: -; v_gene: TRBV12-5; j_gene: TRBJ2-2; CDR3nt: TGTGCTAGTGGTTTGCGGGGGACGGACACCGGGGAGCTGTTTTTT; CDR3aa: CASGLRGTDTGELFF
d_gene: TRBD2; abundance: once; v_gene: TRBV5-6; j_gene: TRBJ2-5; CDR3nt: TGTGCCAGCTTGTTGGCGGGAGGGCCTAGGTACGAGACCCAGTACTTC; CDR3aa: CASLLAGGPRYETQYF
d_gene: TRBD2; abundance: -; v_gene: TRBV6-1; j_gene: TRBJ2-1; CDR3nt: TGTGCCAGCAGTGAACCTAGCGGGAGAAGCAATGAGCAGTTCTTC; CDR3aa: CASSEPSGRSNEQFF
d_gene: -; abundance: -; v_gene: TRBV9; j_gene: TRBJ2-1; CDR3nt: TGTGCCAGCAGCGTAGGTGGGGGGGGCGGGCCAAAAGATGAGCAGTTCTTC; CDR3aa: CASSVGGGGGPKDEQFF
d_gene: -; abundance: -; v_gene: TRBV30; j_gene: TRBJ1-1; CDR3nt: TGTGCCTGGAGTGTACGAGGCAGGGATTCTTCTGAAGCTTTCTTT; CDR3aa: CAWSVRGRDSSEAFF
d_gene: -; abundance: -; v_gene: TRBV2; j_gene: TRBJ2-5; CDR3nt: TGTGCCAGCAGCGGTAGTATAGCAGCCGAGACCCAGTACTTC; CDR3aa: CASSGSIAAETQYF
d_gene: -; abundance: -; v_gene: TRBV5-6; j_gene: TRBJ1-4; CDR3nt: TGTGCCAGCAGCTTTTTTCCCCCAACAGGCCTTAATGAAAAACTGTTTTTT; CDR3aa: CASSFFPPTGLNEKLFF
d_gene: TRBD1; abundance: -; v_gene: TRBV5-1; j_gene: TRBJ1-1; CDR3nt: TGCGCCAGCAGCTGGGGACAGAGTATTAACACTGAAGCTTTCTTT; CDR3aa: CASSWGQSINTEAFF
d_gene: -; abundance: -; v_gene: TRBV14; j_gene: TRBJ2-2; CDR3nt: TGTGCCAGCAGCCGAAGGACAGCCACGAACACCGGGGAGCTGTTTTTT; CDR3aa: CASSRRTATNTGELFF
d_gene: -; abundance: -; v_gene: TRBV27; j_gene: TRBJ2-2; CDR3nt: TGTGCCAGCAGTTTATACAGGCTGAACACCGGGGAGCTGTTTTTT; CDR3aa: CASSLYRLNTGELFF
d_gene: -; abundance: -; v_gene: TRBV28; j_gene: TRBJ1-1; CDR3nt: TGTGCCAGCAGTTCCTCGGGGAACACTGAAGCTTTCTTT; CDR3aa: CASSSSGNTEAFF
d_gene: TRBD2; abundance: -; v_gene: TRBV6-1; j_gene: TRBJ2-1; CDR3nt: TGTGCCAGCAGTGAGACAAGCGGGAGTATTCTCTGGGGCAATGAGCAGTTCTTC; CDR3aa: CASSETSGSILWGNEQFF
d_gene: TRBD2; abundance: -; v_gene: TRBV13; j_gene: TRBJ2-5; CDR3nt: TGTGCCAGCAGCTCCCTAGCGGGAGGGGCAGAGACCCAGTACTTC; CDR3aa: CASSSLAGGAETQYF
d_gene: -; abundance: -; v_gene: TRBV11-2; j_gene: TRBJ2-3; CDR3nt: TGTGCCAGCGGCGGCCTAGCCTTCACAGATACGCAGTATTTT; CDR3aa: CASGGLAFTDTQYF
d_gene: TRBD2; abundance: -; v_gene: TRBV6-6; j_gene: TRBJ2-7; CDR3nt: TGTGCCAGCAGTCAAAATAGCGGGCGCGAGCAGTACTTC; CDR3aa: CASSQNSGREQYF
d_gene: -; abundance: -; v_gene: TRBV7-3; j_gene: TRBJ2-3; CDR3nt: TGTGCCAGCAGCCCCGAGTTTGGTACGCAGTATTTT; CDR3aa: CASSPEFGTQYF
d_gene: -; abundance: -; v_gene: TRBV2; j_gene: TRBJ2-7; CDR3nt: TGTGCCAGCACAGACAGCGATTATTCCTACGAGCAGTACTTC; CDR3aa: CASTDSDYSYEQYF
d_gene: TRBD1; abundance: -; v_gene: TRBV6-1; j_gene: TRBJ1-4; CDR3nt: TGTGCCAGCAGTGAATCTGTCTTGGGCAGGGGGCGCGAAAAACTGTTTTTT; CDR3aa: CASSESVLGRGREKLFF
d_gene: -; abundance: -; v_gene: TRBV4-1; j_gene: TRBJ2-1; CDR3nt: TGCGCCAGCAGCCAAGTATTTAGCTCCTACAATGAGCAGTTCTTC; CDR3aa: CASSQVFSSYNEQFF
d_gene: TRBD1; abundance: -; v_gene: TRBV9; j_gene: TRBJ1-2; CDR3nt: TGTGCCAGCAGCCCGTCACAGGGGGGCTATGGCTACACCTTC; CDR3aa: CASSPSQGGYGYTF
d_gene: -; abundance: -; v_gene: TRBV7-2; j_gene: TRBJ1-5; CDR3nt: TGTGCCAGCAGCCCGAATGCCGGGGGTGACAATCAGCCCCAGCATTTT; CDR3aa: CASSPNAGGDNQPQHF
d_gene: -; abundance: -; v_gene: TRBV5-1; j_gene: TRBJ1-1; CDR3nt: TGCGCCAGCAGCTTGGATATATCGGGGTCGCGGGGGACTGAAGCTTTCTTT; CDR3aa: CASSLDISGSRGTEAFF
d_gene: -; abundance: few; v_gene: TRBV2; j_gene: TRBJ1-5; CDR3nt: TGTGCCAGCAGTGAAGGGACACGGTTCAATCAGCCCCAGCATTTT; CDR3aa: CASSEGTRFNQPQHF
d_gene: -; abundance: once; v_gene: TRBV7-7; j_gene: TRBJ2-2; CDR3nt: TGTGCTAGCAGCATACACCCCACCGGGGAGCTGTTTTTT; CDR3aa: CASSIHPTGELFF
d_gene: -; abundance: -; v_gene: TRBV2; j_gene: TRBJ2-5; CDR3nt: TGTGCCAGCACATACGTGGGGGGGACCCAGTACTTC; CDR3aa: CASTYVGGTQYF
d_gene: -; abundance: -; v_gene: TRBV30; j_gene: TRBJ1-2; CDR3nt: TGTGCCTGGAGTAACGGGTATGGCTACACCTTC; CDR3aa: CAWSNGYGYTF
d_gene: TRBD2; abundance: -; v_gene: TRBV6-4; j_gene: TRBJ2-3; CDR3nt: TGTGCCTCCGGGACTAGCGAAGCAGATACGCAGTATTTT; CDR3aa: CASGTSEADTQYF
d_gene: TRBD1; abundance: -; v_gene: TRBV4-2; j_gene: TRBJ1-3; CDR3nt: TGTGCCAGCAGCCAAGTGGTCCACCCTGGTGGGAACAGGGGGCCGTGGGGAAACACCATATATTTT; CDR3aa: CASSQVVHPGGNRGPWGNTIYF
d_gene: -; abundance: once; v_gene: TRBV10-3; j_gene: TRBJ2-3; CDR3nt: TGTGCCATCCGACCCGCGGGCCCCGATACGCAGTATTTT; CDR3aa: CAIRPAGPDTQYF
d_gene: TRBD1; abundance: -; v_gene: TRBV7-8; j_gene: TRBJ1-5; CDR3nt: TGTGCCAGCAGCTCATGGACAGGTGCGAGCAATCAGCCCCAGCATTTT; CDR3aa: CASSSWTGASNQPQHF
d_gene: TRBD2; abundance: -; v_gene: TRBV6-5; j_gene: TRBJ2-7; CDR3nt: TGTGCCAGCAGTTACACTAGCGGCTCCTACGAGCAGTACTTC; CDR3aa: CASSYTSGSYEQYF
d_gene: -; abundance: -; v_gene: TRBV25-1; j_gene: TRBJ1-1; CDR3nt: TGTGCCAGCAGTAGCTGGGAGGTAGGGGCTCCGAACACTGAAGCTTTCTTT; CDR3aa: CASSSWEVGAPNTEAFF
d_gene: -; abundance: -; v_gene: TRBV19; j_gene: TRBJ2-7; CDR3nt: TGTGCCAGTAGTATGGGGCAGCAAAGGCCTTCCGAGCAGTACTTC; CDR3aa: CASSMGQQRPSEQYF
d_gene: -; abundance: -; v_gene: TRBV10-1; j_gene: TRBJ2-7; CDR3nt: TGCGCCAGCAGCCGGGACTTAGCCTACGAGCAGTACTTC; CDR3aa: CASSRDLAYEQYF
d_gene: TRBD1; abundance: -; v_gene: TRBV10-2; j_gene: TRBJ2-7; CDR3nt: TGCGCCAGTAGACGGGACAGCGATTACTACGAGCAGTACTTC; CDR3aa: CASRRDSDYYEQYF
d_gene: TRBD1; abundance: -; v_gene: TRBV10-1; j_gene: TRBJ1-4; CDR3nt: TGCGCCAGCAGTGCCCCCCGGGACAGGGGGCGGCGCGCTAATGAAAAACTGTTTTTT; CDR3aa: CASSAPRDRGRRANEKLFF
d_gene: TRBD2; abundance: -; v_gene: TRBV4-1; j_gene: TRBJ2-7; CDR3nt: TGCGCCAGCAGCCAAGGAGCAGCGGGAGGCCTCTGGGAGCAGTACTTC; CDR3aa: CASSQGAAGGLWEQYF
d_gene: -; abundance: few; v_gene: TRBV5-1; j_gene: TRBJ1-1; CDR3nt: TGCGCCAGCAGGCGGGGGAACACTGAAGCTTTCTTT; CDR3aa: CASRRGNTEAFF
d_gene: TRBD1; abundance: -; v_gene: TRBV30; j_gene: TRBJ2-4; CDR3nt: TGTGCCTGGAGTGGTGTCGGACAGGGGGAATCCCTAGCCAAAAACATTCAGTACTTC; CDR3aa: CAWSGVGQGESLAKNIQYF
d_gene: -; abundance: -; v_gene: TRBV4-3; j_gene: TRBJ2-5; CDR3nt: TGCGCCAGCAGCCAAGAGTTTGGGGCACAAGAGACCCAGTACTTC; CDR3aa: CASSQEFGAQETQYF
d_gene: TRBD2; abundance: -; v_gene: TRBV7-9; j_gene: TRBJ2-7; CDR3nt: TGTGCCAGCAGGGAACCGGGGGGCTCCTACGAGCAGTACTTC; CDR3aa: CASREPGGSYEQYF
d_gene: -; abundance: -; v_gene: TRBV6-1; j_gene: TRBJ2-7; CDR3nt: TGTGCCAGCAGCACTAAAGGATCCCCTCTTTACGAGCAGTACTTC; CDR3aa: CASSTKGSPLYEQYF
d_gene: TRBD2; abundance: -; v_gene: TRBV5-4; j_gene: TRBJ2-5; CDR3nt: TGTGCCAGCAGCCCGGGACTACACCAAGAGACCCAGTACTTC; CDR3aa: CASSPGLHQETQYF
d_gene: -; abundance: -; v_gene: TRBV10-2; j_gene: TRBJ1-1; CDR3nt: TGCGCCAGCAGTGATGAGGTTCGTGTTCACACTGAAGCTTTCTTT; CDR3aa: CASSDEVRVHTEAFF
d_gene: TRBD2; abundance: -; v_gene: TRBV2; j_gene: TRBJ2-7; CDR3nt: TGTGCCAGCAGGTCTAGCGGGAGTTCTTTCTACGAGCAGTACTTC; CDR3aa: CASRSSGSSFYEQYF
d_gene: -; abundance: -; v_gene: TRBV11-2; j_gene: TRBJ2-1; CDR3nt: TGTGCCAGCAGCTTAAGCGGGCCCTACAATGAGCAGTTCTTC; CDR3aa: CASSLSGPYNEQFF